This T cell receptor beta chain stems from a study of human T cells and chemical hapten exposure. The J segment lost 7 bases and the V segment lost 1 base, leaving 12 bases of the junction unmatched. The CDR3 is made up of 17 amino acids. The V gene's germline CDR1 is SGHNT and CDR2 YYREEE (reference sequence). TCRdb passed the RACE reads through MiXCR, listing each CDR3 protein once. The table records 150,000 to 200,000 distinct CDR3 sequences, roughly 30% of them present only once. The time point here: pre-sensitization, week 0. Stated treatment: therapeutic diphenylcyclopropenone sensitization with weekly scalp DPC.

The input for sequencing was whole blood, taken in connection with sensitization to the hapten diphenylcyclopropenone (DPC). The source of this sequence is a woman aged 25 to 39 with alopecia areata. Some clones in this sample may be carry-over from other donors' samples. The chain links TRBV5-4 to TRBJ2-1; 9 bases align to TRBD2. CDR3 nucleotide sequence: TGTGCCAGCAGCTTGCGGCGGGAGGGCCCTCCGGGGAATGAGCAGTTCTTC. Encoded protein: CASSLRREGPPGNEQFF.